A single sample is the source of the 22 T cell receptor beta chains below, sequenced in a study of blood T cell repertoires in COVID-19. Sequenced by immunoSEQ multiplex PCR; TCRdb stores in-frame clones only, minus some. The sample consists of 100,000 to 150,000 clones, approximately 84% of them appearing once. Sequencing was done on a sample of peripheral blood. These receptor sequences come from a woman in her twenties or thirties who had recovered from COVID-19.

V gene TRBV3-1 (or the pseudogene TRBV3-2) combines with J gene TRBJ2-1; 8 bases fit TRBD2. The CDR3 has 17 residues. The trim removed 4 bases at V and 4 bases at J, leaving 12 bases unmatched. CDR1 and CDR2 (germline): LGHDT, YNNKEL (reference sequence). This CDR3 is CASSPRGGQAKYNEQFF. CDR3 nucleotides: TGTGCCAGCAGCCCACGGGGGGGTCAAGCCAAGTACAATGAGCAGTTCTTC.

This chain connects TRBV20-1 to TRBJ1-2, with D unclear. V lost 3 bases to trimming and J lost 9 bases, with 17 bases between them. The germline V gene encodes CDR1 DFQATT and CDR2 SNEGSKA (reference sequence). The CDR3 spans 13 residues. The CDR3 loop is CSASSGTELSYTF. The CDR3 DNA sequence: TGCAGTGCTAGTTCTGGTACCGAACTTAGCTACACCTTC.

J is TRBJ1-2 and V is TRBV4-1, with D unclear. The CDR3 extends over 15 amino acids. Trimming took off 0 bases at V and 5 bases at J, with 13 bases between the two ends. Germline loops: CDR1 MGHRA, CDR2 YSYEKL. Here the CDR3 DNA reads TGCGCCAGCAGCCAAGAAATCCCAGCCAGGTATGGCTACACCTTC. Translated: CASSQEIPARYGYTF.

The chain recombines TRBV7-9 with TRBJ2-7; TRBD1 matches at 12 bases. Trimming took 5 bases from V and 2 from J; bases not matched to a gene: 7. CDR1 and CDR2 from the germline V gene are SEHNR and FQNEAQ (reference sequence). The CDR3 loop spans 16 amino acids. CDR3 amino acids: CASSRPGQGATYEQYF. DNA for the CDR3: TGTGCCAGCAGCCGACCGGGACAGGGGGCCACCTACGAGCAGTACTTC.

V and J are TRBV5-6 and TRBJ2-7; 7 positions match TRBD2. Trimming removed 4 bases from V and 3 bases from J; junction bases left unmatched: 13. CDR1 is SGHDT and CDR2 is YYEEEE in the germline V gene. The CDR3 covers 16 residues. CDR3 coding DNA: TGTGCCAGCAGCCGAACTTCGGCGGGAGTGTTCTACGAGCAGTACTTC. Translation: CASSRTSAGVFYEQYF.

The chain is built from TRBV7-9 and TRBJ1-4; no reliable D call. The V end lost 5 bases, the J end lost 1 base, and 11 bases lay between the germline ends. CDR3 length equals 15 residues. Germline loops: CDR1 SEHNR, CDR2 FQNEAQ (reference sequence). DNA for the CDR3: TGTGCCAGCAGCGGAGCCCTCGGAACTAATGAAAAACTGTTTTTT. Translated, it gives CASSGALGTNEKLFF.

The chain employs TRBV19 and TRBJ1-1; no reliable D call. The V gene's germline CDR1 is LNHDA and CDR2 SQIVND (reference sequence). V was shortened by 6 bases and J by 6 bases, with 11 bases between the two germline ends. There are 12 residues in the CDR3. The chain's CDR3 is CASSLKNSEAFF. CDR3 DNA sequence: TGTGCCAGTAGCTTAAAAAATTCTGAAGCTTTCTTT.

The chain joins TRBV4-1 to TRBJ1-1; D gene unclear. The CDR3 has 13 amino acids. The V gene lost 0 bases and the J gene lost 6 bases, with 8 bases spanning the gap. Germline CDR1 and CDR2: MGHRA and YSYEKL. CDR3 DNA sequence: TGCGCCAGCAGCCAAGAACTCTACCCTGAAGCTTTCTTT. Its protein product is CASSQELYPEAFF.

V gene TRBV5-8 combines with J gene TRBJ2-6; possibly TRBD1 for D (5 bases). Germline V CDR1 and CDR2: SGHTS, YDEGEE. Trimming removed 5 bases at V and 0 bases at J, with 18 bases between. The CDR3 runs 18 residues. The CDR3 sequence is CASSTNNRRPSGANVLTF. In DNA, the CDR3 is TGTGCCAGCAGTACCAATAACAGGCGACCCTCTGGGGCCAACGTCCTGACTTTC.

This sequence joins TRBV12-3 or TRBV12-4 and TRBJ1-2; D unresolved. This CDR3 has 13 residues. Trimming shortened V by 3 bases and J by 6 bases, and 11 bases separated the two germline ends. The CDR3 here is CASSFGGINGYTF. DNA for the CDR3: TGTGCCAGCAGTTTCGGCGGGATTAATGGCTACACCTTC.

V gene TRBV18 combines with J gene TRBJ2-4, with TRBD1 as a possible D gene (6 bases). V was trimmed by 3 bases and J by 5 bases, leaving 17 bases between them. The CDR3 totals 16 residues. CDR1 KGHSH and CDR2 LQKENI come from the germline V gene. The CDR3 protein is CASSPPDRVFQNIQYF. The CDR3 DNA reads TGTGCCAGCTCACCCCCGGACAGAGTCTTTCAAAACATTCAGTACTTC.

This chain uses TRBV5-4 with TRBJ1-2, with D unresolved. The CDR3 length is 13 residues. Between the trimmed V and J ends, which lost 1 base and 1 base, there was a span of 5 bases. Germline V gene lookup returns CDR1 SGHNT and CDR2 YYREEE (reference sequence). CDR3 coding DNA: TGTGCCAGCAGCTTGTCGAGTAACTATGGCTACACCTTC. Protein product: CASSLSSNYGYTF.

V and J are TRBV19 and TRBJ1-3; D remains unclear. The V gene lost 3 bases and the J gene lost 0 bases, with 9 bases spanning the gap. The CDR3 runs to 15 residues. Germline-derived CDR1 and CDR2 are LNHDA and SQIVND (reference sequence). The CDR3 reads CASSMLKSSGNTIYF. In DNA form, the CDR3 reads TGTGCCAGTAGTATGTTAAAGAGCTCTGGAAACACCATATATTTT. The whole variable domain, filled in from reference TRBV19 and TRBJ1-3, reads DGGITQSPKYLFRKEGQNVTLSCEQNLNHDAMYWYRQDPGQGLRLIYYSQIVNDFQKGDIAEGYSVSREKKESFPLTVTSAQKNPTAFYLCASSMLKSSGNTIYFGEGSWLTVV.

The V and J genes are TRBV5-4 and TRBJ2-7; 9 positions match TRBD1. Germline V gene data show CDR1 as SGHNT and CDR2 as YYREEE (reference sequence). V lost 3 bases to trimming and J lost 3 bases; unmatched junction nucleotides: 4. This CDR3 spans 14 amino acids. CDR3 nucleotides: TGTGCCAGCAGCTCCGCGGGACAGGGCTACGAGCAGTACTTC. It translates to CASSSAGQGYEQYF.

This chain uses TRBV3-1 (or the pseudogene TRBV3-2) with TRBJ2-7, with TRBD2 identical over 9 bases. The V gene end was trimmed by 0 bases and the J gene end by 6 bases; junction bases not matched to a gene: 9. The CDR3 is made up of 16 amino acids. Germline loops: CDR1 LGHDT, CDR2 YNNKEL (reference sequence). The CDR3 DNA reads TGTGCCAGCAGCCAAGATTTGTCTAGCGGGAACCGCGAGCAGTACTTC. It specifies CASSQDLSSGNREQYF.

The genes are TRBV30 and TRBJ1-1, with 10 nucleotides matching TRBD1. Losses at the gene ends were 0 bases for V and 0 bases for J; bases not matched to a gene: 10. The CDR3 is 18 residues long. Germline CDR1 is GTSNPN and CDR2 is SVGIG (reference sequence). DNA for the CDR3: TGTGCCTGGAGTGTATATCCTCCGGGGACAGGGGTGAACACTGAAGCTTTCTTT. Amino acid sequence: CAWSVYPPGTGVNTEAFF.

The rearrangement links TRBV7-3 to TRBJ2-3; D gene unclear. V lost 1 base to trimming and J lost 5 bases, with 4 bases between them. CDR1 is SGHTA, CDR2 FQGTGA, per germline. This CDR3 is 12 amino acids long. This CDR3 reads CASSLSVDTQYF. The DNA of the CDR3 is TGTGCCAGCAGCTTAAGCGTAGATACGCAGTATTTT.

The chain carries TRBV11-1 and TRBJ2-3, with D perhaps matching TRBD2 (6 bases). CDR1 and CDR2 from the germline V gene are SGHAT and FQDESV (reference sequence). The V and J ends lost 1 base and 8 bases respectively, with 10 bases between them. This CDR3 has 13 amino acids. The CDR3 region has the DNA TGTGCCAGCAGCTTAGAGGGGCGGGGTACGCAGTATTTT. It specifies CASSLEGRGTQYF.

J is TRBJ2-3 and V is TRBV2; 15 bases are a match to TRBD2. The CDR3 consists of 19 residues. V lost 7 bases and J lost 0; bases outside the gene matches: 11. Germline loops: CDR1 SNHLY, CDR2 FYNNEI. The CDR3 sequence: CASTPAGLAGGQSTDTQYF. CDR3 nucleotides: TGTGCCAGCACCCCGGCGGGACTAGCGGGAGGACAAAGCACAGATACGCAGTATTTT.

The rearrangement uses TRBV23-1 and TRBJ1-6, with D unclear. TRBV23-1 is filed as an ORF, its function uncertain. CDR3 length: 16 amino acids. V was cut by 0 bases and J by 8 bases, with 14 bases left in between. The CDR3 nucleotides read TGCGCCAGCAGTCAATCCCTCCCTCCCGGAGATTCACCCCTCCACTTT. It codes for CASSQSLPPGDSPLHF.

The chain has TRBV5-4 and TRBJ2-7; TRBD2 agrees at 7 bases. V shed 4 bases and J 1 base; nucleotides not matched to a gene: 2. This CDR3 has 13 residues. Per the germline V gene, CDR1 is SGHNT and CDR2 is YYREEE (reference sequence). The CDR3 here is CASSQGLSYEQYF. DNA for the CDR3: TGTGCCAGCAGCCAGGGACTATCCTACGAGCAGTACTTC.

This sequence joins TRBV25-1 and TRBJ1-2; TRBD1 matches at 7 bases. Trimming cost V 1 base and J 8 bases; bases outside gene matches: 4. The germline V gene encodes CDR1 MGHDK and CDR2 SYGVNS. The CDR3 totals 13 residues. The DNA for the CDR3 is TGTGCCAGCAGTGAATCCAACAGGGGAGGCTACACCTTC. The encoded protein is CASSESNRGGYTF.